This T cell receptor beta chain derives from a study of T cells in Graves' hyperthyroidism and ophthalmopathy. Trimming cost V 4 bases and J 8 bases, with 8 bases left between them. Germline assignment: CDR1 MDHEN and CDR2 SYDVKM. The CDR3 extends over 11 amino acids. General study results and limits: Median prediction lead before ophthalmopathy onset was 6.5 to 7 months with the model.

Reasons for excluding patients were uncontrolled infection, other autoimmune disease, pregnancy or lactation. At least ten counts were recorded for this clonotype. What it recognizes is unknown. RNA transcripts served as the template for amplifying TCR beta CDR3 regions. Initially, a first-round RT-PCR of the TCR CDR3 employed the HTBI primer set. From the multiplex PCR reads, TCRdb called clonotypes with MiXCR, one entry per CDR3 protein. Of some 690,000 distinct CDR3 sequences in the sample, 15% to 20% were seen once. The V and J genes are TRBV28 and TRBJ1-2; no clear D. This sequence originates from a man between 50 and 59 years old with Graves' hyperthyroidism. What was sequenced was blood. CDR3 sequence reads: CASSSPWGYTF. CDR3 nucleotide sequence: TGTGCCAGCAGTTCCCCCTGGGGCTACACCTTC.